Sequencing of this TCR beta chain was carried out in a study of OX40 agonist ivuxolimab in advanced cancers. In the case of this clone: Antigen: not known.

General study results and limits: In general, CD8+ T cells held more expanded clones than CD4+ did, on average.

The protocol was immunoSEQ multiplex PCR, while the TCRdb copy is restricted to in-frame clones and leaves out a portion. Of about 83,000 clones listed, roughly 88% are singletons. The CDR3 contains 15 residues. V was shortened by 0 bases and J by 1 base, with 8 bases between the two germline ends. Germline loops: CDR1 MNHEY, CDR2 SMNVEV (reference sequence). This sequence was found in an adult with an advanced solid tumor such as melanoma, head and neck, liver or kidney cancer. This sequence joins TRBV27 and TRBJ2-3, with D possibly TRBD1 on 5 matching bases. Source: CD4+ or CD8+ T cells sorted from blood, taken in a trial of the OX40 agonist ivuxolimab. In DNA, the CDR3 is TGTGCCAGCAGTTTATCGATCAGGGGCACAGATACGCAGTATTTT. Amino acid sequence: CASSLSIRGTDTQYF.